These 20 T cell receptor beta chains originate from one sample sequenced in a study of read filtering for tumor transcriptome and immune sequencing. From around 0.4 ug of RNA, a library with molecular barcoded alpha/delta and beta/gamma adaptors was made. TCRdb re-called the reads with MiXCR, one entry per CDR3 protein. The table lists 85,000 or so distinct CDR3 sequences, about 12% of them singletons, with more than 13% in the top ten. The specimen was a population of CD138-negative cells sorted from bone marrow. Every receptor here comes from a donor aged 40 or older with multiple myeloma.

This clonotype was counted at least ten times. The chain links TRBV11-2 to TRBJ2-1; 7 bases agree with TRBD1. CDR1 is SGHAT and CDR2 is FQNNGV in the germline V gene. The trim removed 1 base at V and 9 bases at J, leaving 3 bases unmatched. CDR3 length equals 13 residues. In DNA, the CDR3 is TGTGCCAGCAGCTTAGCGGGACAGTCTGAGCAGTTCTTC. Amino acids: CASSLAGQSEQFF.

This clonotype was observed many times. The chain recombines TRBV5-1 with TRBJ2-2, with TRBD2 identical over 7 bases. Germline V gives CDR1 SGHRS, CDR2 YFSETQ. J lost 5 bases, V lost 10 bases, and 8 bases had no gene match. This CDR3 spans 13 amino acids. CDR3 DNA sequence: TGCGCCGGAACTAGCGAGATTACCGGGGAGCTGTTTTTT. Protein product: CAGTSEITGELFF.

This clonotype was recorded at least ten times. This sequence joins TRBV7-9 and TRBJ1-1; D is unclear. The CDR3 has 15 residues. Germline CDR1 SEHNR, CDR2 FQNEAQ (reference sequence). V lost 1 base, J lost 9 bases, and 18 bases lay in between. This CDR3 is CASSLEETLGGQAFF. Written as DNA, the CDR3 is TGTGCCAGCAGCTTAGAGGAGACCCTAGGTGGGCAAGCTTTCTTT.

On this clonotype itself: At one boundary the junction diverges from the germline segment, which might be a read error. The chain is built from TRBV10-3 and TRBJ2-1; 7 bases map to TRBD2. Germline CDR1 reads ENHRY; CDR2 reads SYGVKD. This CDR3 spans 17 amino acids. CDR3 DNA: TGTGCCAGCAGTGAATTTGGGACTATCGGATTCTACAATGAGCAGCTCTTC. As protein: CASSEFGTIGFYNEQLF.

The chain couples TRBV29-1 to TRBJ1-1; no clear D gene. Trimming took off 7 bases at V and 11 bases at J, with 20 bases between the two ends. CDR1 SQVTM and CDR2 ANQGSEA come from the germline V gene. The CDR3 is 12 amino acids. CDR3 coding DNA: TGCAGCGCCGGCCCCGGTACACATAACGCTTTCTTT. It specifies CSAGPGTHNAFF.

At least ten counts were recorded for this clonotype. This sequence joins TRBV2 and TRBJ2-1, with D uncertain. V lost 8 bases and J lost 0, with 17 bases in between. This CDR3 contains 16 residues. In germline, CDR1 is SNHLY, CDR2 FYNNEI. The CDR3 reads CASPRDSIGSYNEQFF. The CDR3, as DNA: TGTGCCAGCCCTAGGGATTCTATAGGCTCCTACAATGAGCAGTTCTTC.

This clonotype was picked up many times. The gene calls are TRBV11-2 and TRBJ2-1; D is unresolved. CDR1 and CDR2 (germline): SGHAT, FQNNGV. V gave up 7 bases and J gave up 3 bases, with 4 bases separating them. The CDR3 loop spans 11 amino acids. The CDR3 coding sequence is TGTGCCAGCAAGGGCTACAATGAGCAGTTCTTC. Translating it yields CASKGYNEQFF. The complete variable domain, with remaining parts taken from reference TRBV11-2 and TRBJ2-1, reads EAGVAQSPRYKIIEKRQSVAFWCNPISGHATLYWYQQILGQGPKLLIQFQNNGVVDDSQLPKDRFSAERLKGVDSTLKIQPAKLEDSAVYLCASKGYNEQFFGPGTRLTVL.

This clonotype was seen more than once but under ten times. CDR3 in amino acids: CASSYSITGELFF. The CDR3 DNA reads as TGTGCCAGCAGTTACTCGATTACCGGGGAGCTGTTTTTT. The V and J genes are TRBV6-5 and TRBJ2-2, with D uncertain. The germline V gene encodes CDR1 MNHEY and CDR2 SVGAGI. This CDR3 has 13 residues. Trimming removed 0 bases from V and 5 bases from J, with 4 bases in between.

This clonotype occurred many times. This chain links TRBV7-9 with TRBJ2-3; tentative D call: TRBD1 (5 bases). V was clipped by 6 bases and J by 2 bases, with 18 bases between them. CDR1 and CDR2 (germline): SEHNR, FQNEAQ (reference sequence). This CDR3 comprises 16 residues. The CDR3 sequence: CASRNQGQLYTDTQYF. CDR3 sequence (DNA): TGTGCCAGCAGAAACCAGGGTCAGCTCTACACAGATACGCAGTATTTT.

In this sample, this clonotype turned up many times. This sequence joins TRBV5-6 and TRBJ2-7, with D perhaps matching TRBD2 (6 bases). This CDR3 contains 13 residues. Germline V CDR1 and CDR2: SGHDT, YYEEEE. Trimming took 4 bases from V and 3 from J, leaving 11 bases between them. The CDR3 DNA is TGTGCCAGCAGCCATAGCGGATTCTACGAGCAGTACTTC. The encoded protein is CASSHSGFYEQYF.

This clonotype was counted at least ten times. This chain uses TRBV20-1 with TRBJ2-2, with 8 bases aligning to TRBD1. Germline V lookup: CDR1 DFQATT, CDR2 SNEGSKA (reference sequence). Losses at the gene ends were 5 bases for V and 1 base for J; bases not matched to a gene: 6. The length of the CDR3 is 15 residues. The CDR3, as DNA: TGCAGTGCTGGAAGACAGGGGTGGAACACCGGGGAGCTGTTTTTT. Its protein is CSAGRQGWNTGELFF.

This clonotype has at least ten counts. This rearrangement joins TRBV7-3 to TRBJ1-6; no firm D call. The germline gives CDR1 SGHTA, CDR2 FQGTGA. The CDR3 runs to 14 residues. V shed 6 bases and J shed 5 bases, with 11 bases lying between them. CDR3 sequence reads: CASRQTADNSPLHF. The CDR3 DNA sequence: TGTGCCAGCAGGCAAACCGCCGATAATTCACCCCTCCACTTT.

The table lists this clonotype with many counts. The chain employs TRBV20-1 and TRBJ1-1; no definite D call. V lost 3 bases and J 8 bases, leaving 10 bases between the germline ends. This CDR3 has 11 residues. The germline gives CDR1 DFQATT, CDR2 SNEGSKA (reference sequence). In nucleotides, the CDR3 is TGCAGTGCTAGGTCATTGTGGGAAGCTTTCTTT. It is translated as CSARSLWEAFF.

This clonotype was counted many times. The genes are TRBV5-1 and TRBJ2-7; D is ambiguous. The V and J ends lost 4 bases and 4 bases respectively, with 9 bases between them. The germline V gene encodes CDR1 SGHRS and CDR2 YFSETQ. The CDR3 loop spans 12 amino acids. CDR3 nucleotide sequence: TGCGCCAGCAGCCCCGGCGGATACGAGCAGTACTTC. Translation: CASSPGGYEQYF.

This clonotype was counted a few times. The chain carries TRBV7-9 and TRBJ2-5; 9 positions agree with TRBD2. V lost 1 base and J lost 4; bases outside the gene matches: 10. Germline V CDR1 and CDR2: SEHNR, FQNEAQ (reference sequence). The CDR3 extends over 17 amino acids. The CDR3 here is CASSLGVLAGPRETQYF. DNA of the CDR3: TGTGCCAGCAGCTTAGGGGTCCTAGCGGGACCTCGAGAGACCCAGTACTTC.

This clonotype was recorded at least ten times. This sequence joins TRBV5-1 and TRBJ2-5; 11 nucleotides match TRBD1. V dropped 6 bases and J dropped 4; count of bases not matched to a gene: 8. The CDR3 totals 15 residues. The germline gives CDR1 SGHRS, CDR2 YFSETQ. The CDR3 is CASTFTGTGGETQYF. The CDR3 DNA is TGCGCCAGCACCTTCACCGGGACAGGGGGAGAGACCCAGTACTTC. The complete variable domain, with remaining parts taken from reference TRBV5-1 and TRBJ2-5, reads KAGVTQTPRYLIKTRGQQVTLSCSPISGHRSVSWYQQTPGQGLQFLFEYFSETQRNKGNFPGRFSGRQFSNSRSEMNVSTLELGDSALYLCASTFTGTGGETQYFGPGTRLLVL.

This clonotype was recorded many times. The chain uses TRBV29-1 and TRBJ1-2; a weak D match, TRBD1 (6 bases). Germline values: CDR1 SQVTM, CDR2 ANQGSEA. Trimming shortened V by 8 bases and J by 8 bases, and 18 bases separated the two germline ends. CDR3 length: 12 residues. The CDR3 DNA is TGCAGCACTTGGACAGTCACTGGGGGCTACACCTTC. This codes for CSTWTVTGGYTF.

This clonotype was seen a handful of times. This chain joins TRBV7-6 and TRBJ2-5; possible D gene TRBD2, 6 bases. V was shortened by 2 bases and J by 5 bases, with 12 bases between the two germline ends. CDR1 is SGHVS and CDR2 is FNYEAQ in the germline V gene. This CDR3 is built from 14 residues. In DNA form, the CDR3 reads TGTGCCAGCAGCTTATGGGGGGAGTGGGAGACCCAGTACTTC. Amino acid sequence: CASSLWGEWETQYF.

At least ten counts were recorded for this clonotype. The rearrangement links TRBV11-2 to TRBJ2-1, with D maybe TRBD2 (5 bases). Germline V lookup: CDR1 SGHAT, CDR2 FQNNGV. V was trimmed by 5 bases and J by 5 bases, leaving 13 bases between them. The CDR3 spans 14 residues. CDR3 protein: CASSRYGINNEQFF. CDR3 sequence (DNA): TGTGCCAGCAGCCGGTACGGGATAAACAATGAGCAGTTCTTC.

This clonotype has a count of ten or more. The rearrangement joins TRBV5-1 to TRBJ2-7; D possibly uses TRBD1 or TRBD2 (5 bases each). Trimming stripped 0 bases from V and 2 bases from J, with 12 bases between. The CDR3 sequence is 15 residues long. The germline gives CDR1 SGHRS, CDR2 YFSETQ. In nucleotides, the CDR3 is TGCGCCAGCAGCTTGGTTCCCGGGACGGCCTACGAGCAGTACTTC. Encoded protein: CASSLVPGTAYEQYF.